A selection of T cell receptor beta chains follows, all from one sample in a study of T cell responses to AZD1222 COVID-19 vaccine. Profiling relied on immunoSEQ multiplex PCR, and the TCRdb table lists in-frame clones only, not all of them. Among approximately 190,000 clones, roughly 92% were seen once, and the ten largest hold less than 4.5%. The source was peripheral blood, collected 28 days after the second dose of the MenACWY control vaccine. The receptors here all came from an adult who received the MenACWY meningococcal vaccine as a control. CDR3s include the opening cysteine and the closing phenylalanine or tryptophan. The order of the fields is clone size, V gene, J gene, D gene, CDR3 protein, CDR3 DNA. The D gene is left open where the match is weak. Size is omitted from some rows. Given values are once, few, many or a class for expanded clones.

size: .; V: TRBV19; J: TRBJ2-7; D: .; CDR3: CASSISQPYEQYF; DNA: TGTGCCAGTAGTATAAGTCAGCCCTACGAGCAGTACTTC
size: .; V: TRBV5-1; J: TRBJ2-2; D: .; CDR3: CASSLVLASGGTGELFF; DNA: TGCGCCAGCAGCTTGGTGCTGGCCAGCGGAGGCACCGGGGAGCTGTTTTTT
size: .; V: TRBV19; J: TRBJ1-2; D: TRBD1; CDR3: CASSMGDSRVGGYTF; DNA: TGTGCCAGTAGTATGGGGGACAGCCGGGTTGGTGGCTACACCTTC
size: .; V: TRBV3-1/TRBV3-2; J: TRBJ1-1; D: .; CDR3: CASSQRAGRRSEAFF; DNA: TGTGCCAGCAGCCAGCGGGCAGGGCGGAGGAGTGAAGCTTTCTTT
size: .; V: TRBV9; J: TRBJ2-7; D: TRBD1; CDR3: CASSVGGTGAVEQYF; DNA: TGTGCCAGCAGCGTAGGAGGGACAGGGGCGGTCGAGCAGTACTTC
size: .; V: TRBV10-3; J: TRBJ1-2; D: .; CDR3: CATHQARENYGYTF; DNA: TGTGCCACCCATCAGGCCCGGGAGAACTATGGCTACACCTTC
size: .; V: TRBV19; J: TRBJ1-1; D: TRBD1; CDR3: CASSPLSGTGPTEAFF; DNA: TGTGCCAGTAGTCCCCTCTCCGGGACAGGGCCCACTGAAGCTTTCTTT
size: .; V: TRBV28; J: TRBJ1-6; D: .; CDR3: CASSDGSSYNSPLHF; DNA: TGTGCCAGCAGTGACGGGAGCTCCTATAATTCACCCCTCCACTTT
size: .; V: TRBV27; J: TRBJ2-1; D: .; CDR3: CASSFQKPGPEPNEQFF; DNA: TGTGCCAGCAGTTTCCAAAAGCCTGGGCCAGAACCCAATGAGCAGTTCTTC
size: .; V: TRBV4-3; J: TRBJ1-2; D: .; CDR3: CASSQERAGRTGYTF; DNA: TGCGCCAGCAGCCAAGAAAGGGCAGGGAGAACTGGCTACACCTTC
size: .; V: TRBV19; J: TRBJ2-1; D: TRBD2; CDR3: CASSPGTSGSKQEFF; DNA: TGTGCCAGTAGTCCGGGGACTAGCGGGAGTAAGCAGGAGTTCTTC
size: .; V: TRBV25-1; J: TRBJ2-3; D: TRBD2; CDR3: CASTPAGGRSDTQYF; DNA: TGTGCCAGCACCCCGGCGGGAGGGCGATCAGATACGCAGTATTTT
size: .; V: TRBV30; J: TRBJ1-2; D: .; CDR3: CAWSRLQSSNYGYTF; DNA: TGTGCCTGGAGTAGACTCCAAAGTTCTAACTATGGCTACACCTTC
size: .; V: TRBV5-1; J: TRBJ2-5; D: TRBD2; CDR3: CASSLERLAGWETQYF; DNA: TGCGCCAGCAGCTTGGAACGACTAGCGGGATGGGAGACCCAGTACTTC
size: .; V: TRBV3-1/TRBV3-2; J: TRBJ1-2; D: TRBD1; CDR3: CASNNRDRGYGYTF; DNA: TGTGCCAGCAACAACCGGGACAGGGGGTATGGCTACACCTTC
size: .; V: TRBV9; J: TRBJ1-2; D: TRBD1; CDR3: CASFGQGRRYTF; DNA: TGTGCCAGCTTCGGACAGGGTCGGCGCTACACCTTC
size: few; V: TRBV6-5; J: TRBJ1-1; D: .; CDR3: CASSSQFEAFF; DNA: TGTGCCAGCAGCTCCCAGTTTGAAGCTTTCTTT
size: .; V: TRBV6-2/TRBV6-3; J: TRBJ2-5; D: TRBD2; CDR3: CASSSPWREYQETQYF; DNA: TGTGCCAGCAGTTCTCCCTGGCGGGAGTACCAAGAGACCCAGTACTTC
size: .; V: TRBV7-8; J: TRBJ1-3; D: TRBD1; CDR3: CASSRDRGGGNTIYF; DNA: TGTGCCAGCAGTCGGGACAGGGGTGGTGGAAACACCATATATTTT
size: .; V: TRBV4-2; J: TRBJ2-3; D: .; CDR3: CASSPGGSTDTQYF; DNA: TGTGCCAGCAGCCCCGGGGGTAGCACAGATACGCAGTATTTT
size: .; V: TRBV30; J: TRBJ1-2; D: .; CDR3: CAWSRRESDGYTF; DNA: TGTGCCTGGAGCCGCAGGGAAAGTGATGGCTACACCTTC
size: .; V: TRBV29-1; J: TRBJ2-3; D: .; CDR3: CSVPGQLLTDTQYF; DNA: TGCAGCGTCCCGGGACAACTACTCACAGATACGCAGTATTTT
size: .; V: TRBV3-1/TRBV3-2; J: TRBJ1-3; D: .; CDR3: CASSQEARAAWATIYF; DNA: TGTGCCAGCAGCCAAGAGGCCCGGGCCGCCTGGGCCACCATATATTTT
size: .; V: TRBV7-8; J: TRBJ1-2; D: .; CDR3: CASSLDDSNYGYTF; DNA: TGTGCCAGCAGCTTAGACGATTCTAACTATGGCTACACCTTC
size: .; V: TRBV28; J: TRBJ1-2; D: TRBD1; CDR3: CASSYTGGAFLYTF; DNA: TGTGCCAGCAGTTATACAGGGGGCGCGTTCCTCTACACCTTC
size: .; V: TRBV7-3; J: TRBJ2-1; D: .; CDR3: CASSLTQGEATDEQFF; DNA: TGTGCCAGCAGCTTAACCCAGGGGGAGGCCACGGATGAGCAGTTCTTC
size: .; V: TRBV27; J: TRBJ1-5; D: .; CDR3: CASSFMSSNQPQHF; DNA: TGTGCCAGCAGTTTTATGTCTAGCAATCAGCCCCAGCATTTT
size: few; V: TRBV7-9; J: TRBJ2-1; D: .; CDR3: CASSLLRNEQFF; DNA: TGTGCCAGCAGCTTATTGCGAAATGAGCAGTTCTTC
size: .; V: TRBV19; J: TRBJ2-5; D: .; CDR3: CASSMAGRGKTQYF; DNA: TGTGCCAGTAGTATGGCGGGACGGGGAAAGACCCAGTACTTC
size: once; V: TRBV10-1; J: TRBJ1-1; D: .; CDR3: CASSEFGGYPNTEAFF; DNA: TGCGCCAGCAGTGAGTTTGGGGGATACCCGAACACTGAAGCTTTCTTT
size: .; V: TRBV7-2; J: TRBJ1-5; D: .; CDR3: CASSLSKDQPQHF; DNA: TGTGCCAGCAGCTTGTCAAAGGATCAGCCCCAGCATTTT
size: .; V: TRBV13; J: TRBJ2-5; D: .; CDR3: CASSPRDDLTETQYF; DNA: TGTGCCAGCAGCCCCCGGGACGACCTGACGGAGACCCAGTACTTC